A selection of T cell receptor beta chains follows, all from one sample in a study of T cells in Graves' hyperthyroidism and ophthalmopathy. MiXCR, run by TCRdb on the multiplex PCR reads, gives a single entry per CDR3 protein. Found here are almost 600,000 distinct CDR3 sequences, around 13% of them singletons; the top ten hold almost 6%. What was sequenced was blood. These receptors originate from a woman in her twenties or thirties with Graves' hyperthyroidism that later progressed to Graves' ophthalmopathy. CDR3s include the opening cysteine and the closing phenylalanine or tryptophan. A D gene is named only where the DNA matches it firmly. A row's size may be missing; if present it is once, few, many or a size class.

J,D,V,size,CDR3,DNA
TRBJ2-4,NA,TRBV10-3,NA,CAISEGAKGDIQYF,TGTGCCATCAGTGAGGGGGCTAAGGGGGACATTCAGTACTTC
TRBJ1-2,NA,TRBV7-9,NA,CASSVGGRGARQENYGYTF,TGTGCCAGCAGCGTCGGCGGGAGGGGGGCGCGGCAGGAAAACTATGGCTACACCTTC
TRBJ2-5,NA,TRBV20-1,many,CSARGGPQETQYF,TGCAGTGCTAGGGGGGGACCCCAAGAGACCCAGTACTTC
TRBJ2-7,TRBD2,TRBV10-3,many,CAISASGRASYEQYF,TGTGCCATCAGTGCTAGCGGGAGGGCAAGCTACGAGCAGTACTTC
TRBJ2-1,NA,TRBV20-1,NA,CSARRPFCEQFF,TGCAGTGCTAGACGCCCTTTTTGTGAGCAGTTCTTC
TRBJ2-3,TRBD2,TRBV3-1,many,CASSPAAGGLAADTQYF,TGTGCCAGCAGCCCGGCCGCGGGAGGCCTAGCAGCAGATACGCAGTATTTT
TRBJ1-4,NA,TRBV13,NA,CASSIGPQTNEKLFF,TGTGCCAGCAGCATAGGACCGCAGACTAATGAAAAACTGTTTTTT
TRBJ2-5,NA,TRBV5-1,many,CASSLGTGHQGETQYF,TGCGCCAGCAGCTTGGGCACGGGACACCAGGGAGAGACCCAGTACTTC
TRBJ2-1,NA,TRBV5-1,many,CASSAGQIYNEQFF,TGCGCCAGCAGCGCGGGACAGATATACAATGAGCAGTTCTTC
TRBJ1-4,NA,TRBV28,once,CASSPAGQGGEKLFF,TGTGCCAGCAGTCCTGCGGGGCAGGGAGGTGAAAAACTGTTTTTT
TRBJ1-1,NA,TRBV29-1,many,CSVGDTWAFF,TGCAGCGTTGGTGACACTTGGGCTTTCTTT
TRBJ2-5,NA,TRBV24-1,many,CATSVSAQETQYF,TGTGCCACCAGTGTATCCGCCCAAGAGACCCAGTACTTC
TRBJ2-3,NA,TRBV7-2,many,CASTPLAGSRGDTQYF,TGTGCCAGCACCCCTTTGGCGGGTTCCCGGGGGGATACGCAGTATTTT
TRBJ1-1,NA,TRBV4-3,many,CASSQVQDTEAFF,TGCGCCAGCAGCCAAGTACAGGACACTGAAGCTTTCTTT
TRBJ2-1,TRBD2,TRBV12-3/TRBV12-4,many,CASSFLAGGRGQFF,TGTGCCAGCAGTTTTCTAGCGGGAGGGCGGGGACAGTTCTTC
TRBJ2-1,TRBD2,TRBV30,many,CAWNLAGVLDEQFF,TGTGCCTGGAACCTAGCGGGAGTTCTAGATGAGCAGTTCTTC
TRBJ2-1,NA,TRBV5-8,many,CASSLSEGYEQFF,TGTGCCAGCAGCTTGTCGGAGGGTTATGAGCAGTTCTTC
TRBJ2-3,NA,TRBV20-1,many,CSAIRGSSTDTQYF,TGCAGTGCGATTCGCGGTTCTAGCACAGATACGCAGTATTTT
TRBJ2-3,NA,TRBV6-2/TRBV6-3,many,CASKTRASESTDTQYF,TGTGCCAGCAAAACGCGGGCTAGCGAGAGCACAGATACGCAGTATTTT
TRBJ2-1,NA,TRBV27,few,CASSSPQILGLESEQFF,TGTGCCAGCAGTTCCCCCCAGATCTTGGGCCTAGAGAGTGAGCAGTTCTTC
TRBJ1-1,NA,TRBV12-3/TRBV12-4,many,CASSLKGRNTEAFF,TGTGCCAGCAGTTTGAAGGGAAGGAACACTGAAGCTTTCTTT
TRBJ2-7,NA,TRBV5-1,few,CASSLIGPLEQYF,TGCGCCAGCAGCTTGATTGGGCCTCTCGAGCAGTACTTC
TRBJ2-3,NA,TRBV30,many,CAWSADGQRMGYTQYF,TGTGCCTGGAGTGCAGACGGACAGCGGATGGGTTATACGCAGTATTTT
TRBJ2-7,NA,TRBV7-6,NA,CASSLDGWSEQYF,TGTGCCAGCAGCTTAGATGGGTGGAGCGAGCAGTACTTC
TRBJ2-1,TRBD2,TRBV24-1,few,CATSPRGGSSYNEQFF,TGTGCCACCAGCCCCCGGGGCGGGAGTTCCTACAATGAGCAGTTCTTC
TRBJ1-4,NA,TRBV20-1,few,CSARRDFNEKLLF,TGCAGTGCTAGACGCGACTTTAATGAAAAACTGCTTTTT
TRBJ2-7,NA,TRBV30,many,CAWSVLKGFSSYEQYF,TGTGCCTGGAGTGTACTTAAGGGTTTCAGCTCCTACGAGCAGTACTTC
TRBJ1-5,NA,TRBV28,many,CASSLPPGQDNQPQHF,TGTGCCAGCAGTTTACCCCCCGGGCAGGACAATCAGCCCCAGCATTTT
TRBJ2-7,NA,TRBV6-4,NA,CASSPVGTGSYEQYF,TGTGCCAGCAGTCCGGTCGGGACGGGCTCCTACGAGCAGTACTTC
TRBJ2-1,NA,TRBV28,NA,CASERPPRNEQFF,TGTGCCAGCGAGCGGCCCCCTAGGAATGAGCAGTTCTTC
TRBJ2-5,TRBD2,TRBV15,NA,CATSSAMTAGQETQYF,TGTGCCACCAGCAGTGCGATGACAGCGGGACAAGAGACCCAGTACTTC
TRBJ2-1,NA,TRBV19,few,CASNSGTWNEQFF,TGTGCCAGTAACTCCGGGACTTGGAATGAGCAGTTCTTC
TRBJ2-3,NA,TRBV2,NA,CASQRVSDTQYF,TGTGCCAGCCAGAGGGTTTCAGATACGCAGTATTTT
TRBJ2-1,TRBD1,TRBV11-3,many,CASTGQGYEQFF,TGTGCCAGCACCGGACAGGGGTATGAGCAGTTCTTC
TRBJ2-5,TRBD2,TRBV3-1,many,CASSKSRDYAYQETQYF,TGTGCCAGCAGCAAAAGCCGGGACTATGCCTACCAAGAGACCCAGTACTTC
TRBJ2-1,TRBD2,TRBV20-1,NA,CSARDGGASGALSSYNEQFF,TGCAGTGCTAGAGATGGAGGTGCTAGCGGGGCCCTCAGCTCCTACAATGAGCAGTTCTTC
TRBJ2-7,NA,TRBV5-4,many,CASSWGSREQYF,TGTGCCAGCAGCTGGGGATCGAGGGAGCAGTACTTC
TRBJ2-2,TRBD2,TRBV11-2,NA,CASSTGTSSNTGELFF,TGTGCCAGCAGCACCGGGACTAGCAGTAACACCGGGGAGCTGTTTTTT
TRBJ2-3,NA,TRBV11-2,many,CASSFGLAATDTQYF,TGTGCCAGCAGCTTCGGTTTAGCCGCCACAGATACGCAGTATTTT
TRBJ1-4,TRBD1,TRBV11-2,many,CASSMRQGPNEKLFF,TGTGCCAGCAGCATGAGACAGGGGCCTAATGAAAAACTGTTTTTT
TRBJ2-1,NA,TRBV11-2,NA,CASRMWPPNEQLF,TGTGCCAGCCGGATGTGGCCCCCCAATGAGCAGCTCTTC
TRBJ2-5,TRBD1,TRBV5-1,NA,CASSTGTGGETQYF,TGCGCCAGCAGCACGGGGACAGGGGGAGAGACCCAGTACTTC
TRBJ2-1,NA,TRBV7-9,NA,CASSSARVYNEQFF,TGTGCCAGCAGTTCAGCCCGGGTGTACAATGAGCAGTTCTTC
TRBJ2-2,NA,TRBV27,many,CASSFQTLTGELFF,TGTGCCAGCAGTTTCCAAACGTTAACCGGGGAGCTGTTTTTT
TRBJ2-5,TRBD2,TRBV11-2,NA,CASSFSGRGETQYF,TGTGCCAGCAGCTTTAGTGGGAGGGGAGAGACCCAGTACTTC
TRBJ1-2,TRBD1,TRBV29-1,few,CSVADGQGDYGYTF,TGCAGCGTAGCCGATGGACAGGGAGACTATGGCTACACCTTC
TRBJ1-1,NA,TRBV18,NA,CASSPIGEGTEAFF,TGTGCCAGCTCACCCATAGGGGAGGGCACTGAAGCTTTCTTT
TRBJ2-2,NA,TRBV11-3,many,CASSTGPPKNTGELFF,TGTGCCAGCAGCACGGGGCCCCCTAAAAACACCGGGGAGCTGTTTTTT
TRBJ2-2,NA,TRBV5-1,NA,CASSLDGHRAGELFF,TGCGCCAGCAGCTTGGATGGACATAGGGCCGGGGAGCTGTTTTTT